This TCR beta chain was sequenced for a study of CD8+ T cells in alopecia areata. RNA, once extracted, was reverse transcribed into cDNA for use as the sequencing template. The table came from immunoSEQ multiplex PCR; TCRdb's copy has only in-frame clones and leaves some out. Counted here are roughly 190,000 clones, over 55% occurring once; the ten biggest clones make up approximately 1%. This CDR3 is 11 amino acids long. The V and J ends lost 5 bases and 7 bases respectively, with 6 bases between them. Germline V gives CDR1 GTSNPN, CDR2 SVGIG (reference sequence). Study-wide points: Higher clonality and more expanded CD8+ clones appeared in lesional than normal scalp. Tofacitinib significantly decreased scalp clonality and expanded CD8+ clones among top 100. Mice gave a clearer picture of TCR sharing than patients did, possibly for HLA-related reasons. In scalp and blood during tofacitinib, many expanded lesional clones persisted.

With regard to this clone: Its antigen is not identified.

Treatment defined: oral pan-JAK inhibitor, 5-10 mg twice daily. The specimen comprised CD4+ T cells sorted from blood, sampled at week 24, from a patient treated with tofacitinib. This chain joins TRBV30 and TRBJ1-6; unclear D gene. This sequence originates from a human donor with alopecia areata. CDR3 DNA: TGTGCCTGGGACCAGAATTCACCCCTCCACTTT. Residues: CAWDQNSPLHF.